Listed below are T cell receptor beta chains from one sample, sequenced in a study of blood T cell repertoires in COVID-19. Profiled with immunoSEQ multiplex PCR; TCRdb holds only in-frame clones, not every one. This sample has some 150,000 clones; 86% occur once, and the top ten carry around 4.5%. The sample comprised PBMCs or T cells enriched from blood (not recorded which). The receptors derive from a man aged 45-65 years who had recovered from COVID-19. Both conserved end residues are part of each CDR3. D genes are given only for firm matches. Only part of the rows carry a size: once, few, many, or a class if the clone is expanded.

TGTGCCAGTAGTACTACCAGGAGAGGGGGGGGAGAGACCCAGTACTTC,CASSTTRRGGGETQYF,TRBV19,NA,NA,TRBJ2-5
TGTGCCAGCTCACCCTTAGGGGGTACTAGCACAGATACGCAGTATTTT,CASSPLGGTSTDTQYF,TRBV18,NA,NA,TRBJ2-3
TGTGCCAGCAGCCAAGAGAAGCAGCTGTGGCGCGGTCCTGAGCAGTTCTTC,CASSQEKQLWRGPEQFF,TRBV14,NA,NA,TRBJ2-1
TGCGCCAGCAGCTTGACTAGCGGGGGGAGCGAGACCCAGTACTTC,CASSLTSGGSETQYF,TRBV5-1,NA,TRBD2,TRBJ2-5
TGTGCCCCCCCCGGCCCCGGAGTGAGGTTTCAGCCCCAGCATTTT,CAPPGPGVRFQPQHF,TRBV7-9,once,NA,TRBJ1-5
TGTGCCAGTAGTATGTTTGGGACAGGTGAAGCTTTCTTT,CASSMFGTGEAFF,TRBV19,once,TRBD1,TRBJ1-1
TGTGCCAGCAGTCTAACGGACAGGGGGAGAGGCTACACCTTC,CASSLTDRGRGYTF,TRBV28,NA,TRBD1,TRBJ1-2
TGCAGCGCAAGTGCCCTGGGACAGAATAATTCACCCCTCCACTTT,CSASALGQNNSPLHF,TRBV20-1,NA,TRBD1,TRBJ1-6
TGTGCCAGCACCCCGGAGGTTTACTATGGCTACACCTTC,CASTPEVYYGYTF,TRBV7-2,NA,NA,TRBJ1-2
TGTGCCAGCCCTGACAGGGGCGGTGGCTACACCTTC,CASPDRGGGYTF,TRBV28,NA,TRBD1,TRBJ1-2
TGTGCCACCAGTGATGGGACAAGAGCTTTCTTT,CATSDGTRAFF,TRBV24-1,NA,NA,TRBJ1-1
TGTGCCAGCAGTCTGGCTAGCGGGAGGGTTCGAGGGGAGCTGTTTTTT,CASSLASGRVRGELFF,TRBV28,NA,TRBD2,TRBJ2-2
TGTGCCAGCACAAGGGGATATAATTCACCCCTCCACTTT,CASTRGYNSPLHF,TRBV3-1/TRBV3-2,NA,NA,TRBJ1-6
TGCAGTGCTAGTCGACGGGACAATCAGCCCCAGCATTTT,CSASRRDNQPQHF,TRBV20-1,NA,NA,TRBJ1-5
TGTGCCAGTAGTATACTAGCGGGAACAGGGGCCAACGTCCTGACTTTC,CASSILAGTGANVLTF,TRBV19,NA,TRBD2,TRBJ2-6
TGTGCCAGCAGCTTTGTAGAGAACACTGAAGCTTTCTTT,CASSFVENTEAFF,TRBV11-3,NA,NA,TRBJ1-1